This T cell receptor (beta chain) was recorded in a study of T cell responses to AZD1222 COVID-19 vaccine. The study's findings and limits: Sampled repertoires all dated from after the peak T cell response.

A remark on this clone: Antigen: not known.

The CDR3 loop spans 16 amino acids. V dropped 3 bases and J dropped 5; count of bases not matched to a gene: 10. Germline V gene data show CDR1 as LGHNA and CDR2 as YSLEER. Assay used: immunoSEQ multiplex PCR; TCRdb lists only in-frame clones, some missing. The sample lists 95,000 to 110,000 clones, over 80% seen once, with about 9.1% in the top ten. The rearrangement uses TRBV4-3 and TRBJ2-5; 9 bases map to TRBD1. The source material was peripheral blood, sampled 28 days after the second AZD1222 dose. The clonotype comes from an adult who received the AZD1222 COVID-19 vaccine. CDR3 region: CASSQATGGSVETQYF. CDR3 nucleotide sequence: TGCGCCAGCAGCCAGGCCACAGGGGGCAGCGTGGAGACCCAGTACTTC.